What follows describes a single T cell receptor (beta chain). This specimen belongs to a study of shared clonotypes between healthy human individuals. Clones were read by immunoSEQ multiplex PCR, and TCRdb kept only the in-frame ones, dropping some. The repertoire holds roughly 1.5 million clones, with 98% as singletons. J lost 5 bases, V lost 0 bases, and 5 bases had no gene match. Germline V gene lookup returns CDR1 SGHNT and CDR2 YENEEA. The CDR3 runs to 16 residues. The chain employs TRBV11-3 and TRBJ2-3, with 10 bases fitting TRBD2. The clonotype comes from a man under 40 in good health. The sample was naive CD4+ T cells sorted from blood. Regarding subset: CD45RA+ positively selected. The CDR3 nucleotides are TGTGCCAGCAGCTTAGAGAAACTAGCGGGAATAGATACGCAGTATTTT. This translates into CASSLEKLAGIDTQYF.